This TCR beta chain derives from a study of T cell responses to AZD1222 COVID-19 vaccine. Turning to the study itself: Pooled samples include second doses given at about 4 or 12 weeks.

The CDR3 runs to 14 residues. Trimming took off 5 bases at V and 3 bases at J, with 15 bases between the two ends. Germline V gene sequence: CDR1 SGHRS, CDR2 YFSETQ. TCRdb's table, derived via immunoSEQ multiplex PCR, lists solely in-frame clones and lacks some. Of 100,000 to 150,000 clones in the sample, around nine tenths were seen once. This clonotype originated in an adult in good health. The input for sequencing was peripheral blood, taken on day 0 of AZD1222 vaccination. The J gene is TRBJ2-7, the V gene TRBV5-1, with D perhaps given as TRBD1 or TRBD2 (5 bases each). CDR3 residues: CASRGTYSNYEQYF. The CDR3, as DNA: TGCGCCAGCAGAGGGACGTACTCTAACTACGAGCAGTACTTC.